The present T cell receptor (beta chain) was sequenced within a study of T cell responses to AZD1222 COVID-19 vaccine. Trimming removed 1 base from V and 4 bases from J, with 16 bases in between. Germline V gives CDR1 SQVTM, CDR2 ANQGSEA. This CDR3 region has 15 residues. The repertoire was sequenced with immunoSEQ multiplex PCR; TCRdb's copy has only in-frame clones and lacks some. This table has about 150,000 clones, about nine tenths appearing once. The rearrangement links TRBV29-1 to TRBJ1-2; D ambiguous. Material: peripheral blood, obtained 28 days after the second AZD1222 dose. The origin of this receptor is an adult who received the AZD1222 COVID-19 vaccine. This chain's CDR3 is CSVEALGREFYGYTF. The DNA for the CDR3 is TGCAGCGTTGAAGCTTTAGGGAGGGAGTTCTATGGCTACACCTTC.